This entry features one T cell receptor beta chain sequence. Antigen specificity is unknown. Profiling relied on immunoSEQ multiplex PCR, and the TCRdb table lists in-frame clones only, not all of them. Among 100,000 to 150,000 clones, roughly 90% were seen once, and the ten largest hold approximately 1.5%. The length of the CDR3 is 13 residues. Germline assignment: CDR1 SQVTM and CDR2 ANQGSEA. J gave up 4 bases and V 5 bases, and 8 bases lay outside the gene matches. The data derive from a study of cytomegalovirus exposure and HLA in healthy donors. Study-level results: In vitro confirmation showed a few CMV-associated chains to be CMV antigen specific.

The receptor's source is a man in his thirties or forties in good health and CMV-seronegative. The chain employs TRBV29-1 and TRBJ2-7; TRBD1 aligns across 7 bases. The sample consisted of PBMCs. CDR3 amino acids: CSVSKGAKYEQYF. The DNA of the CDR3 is TGCAGCGTTTCAAAGGGGGCTAAGTACGAGCAGTACTTC.